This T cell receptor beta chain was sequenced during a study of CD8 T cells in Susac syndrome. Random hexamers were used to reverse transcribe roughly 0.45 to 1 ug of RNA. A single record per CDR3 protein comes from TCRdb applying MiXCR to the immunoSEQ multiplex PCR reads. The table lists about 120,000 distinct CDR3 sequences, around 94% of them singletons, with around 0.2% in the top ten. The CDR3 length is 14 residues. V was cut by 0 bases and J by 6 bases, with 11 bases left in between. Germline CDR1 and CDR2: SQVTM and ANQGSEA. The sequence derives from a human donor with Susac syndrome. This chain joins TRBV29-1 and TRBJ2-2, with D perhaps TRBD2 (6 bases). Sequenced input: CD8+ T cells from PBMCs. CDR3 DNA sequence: TGCAGCGTTGAAGATCGATGGGAGGCCGGGGAGCTGTTTTTT. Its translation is CSVEDRWEAGELFF.